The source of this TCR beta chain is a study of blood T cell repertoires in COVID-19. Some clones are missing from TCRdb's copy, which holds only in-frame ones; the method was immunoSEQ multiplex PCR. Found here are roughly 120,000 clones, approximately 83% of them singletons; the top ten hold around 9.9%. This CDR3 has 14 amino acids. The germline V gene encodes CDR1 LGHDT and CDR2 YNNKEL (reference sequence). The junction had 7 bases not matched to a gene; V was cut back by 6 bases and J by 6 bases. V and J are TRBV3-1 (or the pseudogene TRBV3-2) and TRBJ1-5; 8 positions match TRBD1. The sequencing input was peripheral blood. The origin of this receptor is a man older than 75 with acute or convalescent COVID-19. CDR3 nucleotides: TGTGCCAGCAGTTCCGGACAGGGTGGTCAGCCCCAGCATTTT. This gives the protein CASSSGQGGQPQHF.